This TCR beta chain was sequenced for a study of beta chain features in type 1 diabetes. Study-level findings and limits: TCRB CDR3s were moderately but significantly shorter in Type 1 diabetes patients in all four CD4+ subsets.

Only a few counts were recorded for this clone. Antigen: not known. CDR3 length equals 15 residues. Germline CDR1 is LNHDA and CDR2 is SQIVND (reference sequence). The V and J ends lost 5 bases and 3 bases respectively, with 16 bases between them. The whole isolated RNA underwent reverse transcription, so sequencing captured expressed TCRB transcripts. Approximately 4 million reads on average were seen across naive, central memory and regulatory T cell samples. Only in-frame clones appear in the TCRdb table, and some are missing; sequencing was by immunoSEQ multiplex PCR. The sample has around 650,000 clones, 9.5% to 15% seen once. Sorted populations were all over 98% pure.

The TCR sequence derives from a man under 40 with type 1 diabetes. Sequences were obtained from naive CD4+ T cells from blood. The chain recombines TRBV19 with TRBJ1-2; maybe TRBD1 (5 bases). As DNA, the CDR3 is TGTGCCAGTAGTGGTCCAGGGAAGTCCTACTATGGCTACACCTTC. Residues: CASSGPGKSYYGYTF.